The rows below give T cell receptor beta chains drawn from one sample of a study of T-cell reconstitution after alpha-beta-depleted transplantation in children. Each CDR3 protein gets one entry after TCRdb re-called the PCR reads with MiXCR. The table has about 58,000 distinct CDR3 sequences, less than 55% seen once. This specimen consisted of PBMCs, mostly from graft donor cells, obtained 360 days after TCRalphabeta/CD19-depleted stem cell transplant. The receptors were gathered from a male patient younger than 18 who had a stem cell transplant for acute lymphoblastic leukemia, so the T cells may come from the graft donor. Each CDR3 is given with its conserved first and last residue. D genes are given only for firm matches. Some rows have no size entry. The others give once, few or many, or a class for an expanded clone.

V	J	D	size	CDR3	DNA
TRBV12-3/TRBV12-4	TRBJ2-1	TRBD2	NA	CASISGGSNEQFF	TGTGCCAGCATCTCGGGGGGGAGCAATGAGCAGTTCTTC
TRBV7-2	TRBJ1-1	NA	NA	CASSLVAGWGNTEAFF	TGTGCCAGCAGCTTAGTGGCAGGGTGGGGGAACACTGAAGCTTTCTTT
TRBV11-1	TRBJ2-7	NA	few	CASSSPGGHEQYF	TGTGCCAGCAGCTCTCCCGGGGGACACGAGCAGTACTTC
TRBV5-1	TRBJ2-5	NA	few	CASSLVEEETQYF	TGCGCCAGCAGCTTGGTTGAAGAAGAGACCCAGTACTTC
TRBV4-2	TRBJ2-7	TRBD1	NA	CASSQPGTGDYEQYF	TGTGCCAGCAGCCAACCCGGGACAGGGGACTACGAGCAGTACTTC
TRBV2	TRBJ2-2	NA	few	CASRRSSSGELFF	TGTGCCAGCCGGCGTAGTTCGTCCGGGGAGCTGTTTTTT
TRBV5-1	TRBJ2-3	TRBD1	NA	CASSLGQGYTDTQYF	TGCGCCAGCAGCTTAGGACAGGGCTACACAGATACGCAGTATTTT
TRBV29-1	TRBJ2-2	NA	NA	CSVDDEPTGELFF	TGCAGCGTTGATGACGAGCCCACCGGGGAGCTGTTTTTT
TRBV9	TRBJ2-2	NA	NA	CASSAAGHRTGELFF	TGTGCCAGCAGCGCAGCGGGACACCGCACCGGGGAGCTGTTTTTT
TRBV18	TRBJ2-4	NA	NA	CASSPRYGGLNIQYF	TGTGCCAGCTCACCCCGCTACGGGGGGCTGAACATTCAGTACTTC
TRBV20-1	TRBJ1-2	TRBD1	few	CSAPDRADGYTF	TGCAGTGCTCCGGACAGGGCGGATGGCTACACCTTC
TRBV20-1	TRBJ2-2	NA	NA	CSARKSIGVTGELFF	TGCAGTGCTAGGAAATCTATCGGGGTCACCGGGGAGCTGTTTTTT
TRBV28	TRBJ1-1	NA	NA	CASSPGLPAFF	TGTGCCAGCAGTCCAGGGCTTCCAGCTTTCTTT
TRBV7-6	TRBJ2-7	NA	NA	CASSYGDGYEQYF	TGTGCCAGCAGCTATGGGGACGGGTACGAGCAGTACTTC
TRBV27	TRBJ1-2	NA	many	CASSFKRTNYGYTF	TGTGCCAGCAGTTTTAAGCGTACTAACTATGGCTACACCTTC
TRBV7-9	TRBJ2-7	NA	NA	CASTTSRVAQSYEQYF	TGTGCCAGCACCACCTCCCGGGTAGCGCAGTCCTACGAGCAGTACTTC
TRBV12-3/TRBV12-4	TRBJ2-1	TRBD1	NA	CASSPPGQGVNEQFF	TGTGCCAGCAGCCCGCCGGGACAGGGGGTCAATGAGCAGTTCTTC